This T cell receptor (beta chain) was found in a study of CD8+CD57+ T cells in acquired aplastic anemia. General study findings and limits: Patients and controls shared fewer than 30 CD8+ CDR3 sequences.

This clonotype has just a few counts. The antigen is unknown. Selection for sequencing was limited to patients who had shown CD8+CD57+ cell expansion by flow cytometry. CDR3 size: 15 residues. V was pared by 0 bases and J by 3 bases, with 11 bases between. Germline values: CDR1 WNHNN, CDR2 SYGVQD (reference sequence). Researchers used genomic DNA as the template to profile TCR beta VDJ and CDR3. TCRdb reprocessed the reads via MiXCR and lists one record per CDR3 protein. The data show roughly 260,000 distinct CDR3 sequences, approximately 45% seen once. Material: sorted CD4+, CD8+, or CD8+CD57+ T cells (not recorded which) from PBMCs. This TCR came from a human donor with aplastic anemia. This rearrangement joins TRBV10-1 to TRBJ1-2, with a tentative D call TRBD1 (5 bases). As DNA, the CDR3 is TGCGCCAGCAGTGAGTCTTGGGACGGAGACTATGGCTACACCTTC. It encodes CASSESWDGDYGYTF.